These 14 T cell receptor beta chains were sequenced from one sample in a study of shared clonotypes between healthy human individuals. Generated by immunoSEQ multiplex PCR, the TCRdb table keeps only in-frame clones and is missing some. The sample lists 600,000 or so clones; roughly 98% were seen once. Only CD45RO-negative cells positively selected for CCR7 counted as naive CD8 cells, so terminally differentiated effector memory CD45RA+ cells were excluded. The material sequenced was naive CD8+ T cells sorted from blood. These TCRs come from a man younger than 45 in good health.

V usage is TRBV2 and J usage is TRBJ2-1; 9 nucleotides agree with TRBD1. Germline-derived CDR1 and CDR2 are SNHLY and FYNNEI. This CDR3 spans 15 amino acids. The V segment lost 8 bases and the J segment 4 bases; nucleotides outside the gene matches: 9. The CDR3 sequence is CASGGRGQGYNEQFF. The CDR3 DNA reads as TGTGCCAGCGGAGGGCGGGGACAGGGATACAATGAGCAGTTCTTC.

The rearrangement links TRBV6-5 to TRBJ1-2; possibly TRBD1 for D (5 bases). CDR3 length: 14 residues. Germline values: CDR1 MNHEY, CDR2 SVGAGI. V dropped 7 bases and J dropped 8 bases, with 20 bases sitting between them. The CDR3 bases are TGTGCCAGCACCACGACAGTCGGGGTTGGGGGCTACACCTTC. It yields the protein CASTTTVGVGGYTF.

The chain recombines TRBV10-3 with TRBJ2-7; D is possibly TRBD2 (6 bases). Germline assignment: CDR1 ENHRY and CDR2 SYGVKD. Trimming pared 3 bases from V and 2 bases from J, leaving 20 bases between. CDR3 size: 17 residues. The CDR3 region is CAISDPALAAPAYEQYF. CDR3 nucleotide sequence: TGTGCCATCAGTGACCCAGCCTTAGCGGCTCCCGCCTACGAGCAGTACTTC.

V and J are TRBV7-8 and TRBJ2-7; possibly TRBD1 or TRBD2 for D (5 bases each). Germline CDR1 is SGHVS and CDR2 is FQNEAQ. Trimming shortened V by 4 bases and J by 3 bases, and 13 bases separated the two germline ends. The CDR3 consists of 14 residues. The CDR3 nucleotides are TGTGCCAGCAGCTCACCGGGACGGAACTACGAGCAGTACTTC. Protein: CASSSPGRNYEQYF.

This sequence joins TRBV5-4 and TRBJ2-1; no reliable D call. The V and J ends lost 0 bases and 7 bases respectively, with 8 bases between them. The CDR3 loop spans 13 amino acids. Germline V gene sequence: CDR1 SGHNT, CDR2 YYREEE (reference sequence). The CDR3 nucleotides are TGTGCCAGCAGCTTGGAGATAGATAATGAGCAGTTCTTC. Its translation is CASSLEIDNEQFF.

The CDR3 protein is CASSVGGLDYGYTF. The DNA of the CDR3 is TGTGCCAGCAGCGTGGGCGGTTTGGACTATGGCTACACCTTC. The chain has TRBV9 and TRBJ1-2; D unclear. The ends were cut back, 2 bases at V and 3 bases at J, with 11 bases in the middle. Germline V gene data show CDR1 as SGDLS and CDR2 as YYNGEE. The CDR3 runs 14 residues.

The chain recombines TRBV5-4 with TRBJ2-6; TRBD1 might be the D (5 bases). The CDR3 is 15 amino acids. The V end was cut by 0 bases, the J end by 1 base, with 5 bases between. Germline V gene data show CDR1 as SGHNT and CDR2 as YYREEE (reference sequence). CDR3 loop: CASSLAGSGANVLTF. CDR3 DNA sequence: TGTGCCAGCAGCTTGGCAGGGTCTGGGGCCAACGTCCTGACTTTC.

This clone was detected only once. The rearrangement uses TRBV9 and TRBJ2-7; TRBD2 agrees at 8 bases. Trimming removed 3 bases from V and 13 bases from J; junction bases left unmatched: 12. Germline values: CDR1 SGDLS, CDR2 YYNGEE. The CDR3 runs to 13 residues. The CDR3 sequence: CASSATGGTRFYF. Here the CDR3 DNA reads TGTGCCAGCAGCGCGACTGGGGGGACTAGGTTTTACTTC. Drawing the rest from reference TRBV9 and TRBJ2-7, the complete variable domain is DSGVTQTPKHLITATGQRVTLRCSPRSGDLSVYWYQQSLDQGLQFLIQYYNGEERAKGNILERFSAQQFPDLHSELNLSSLELGDSALYFCASSATGGTRFYFGPGTRLTVT.

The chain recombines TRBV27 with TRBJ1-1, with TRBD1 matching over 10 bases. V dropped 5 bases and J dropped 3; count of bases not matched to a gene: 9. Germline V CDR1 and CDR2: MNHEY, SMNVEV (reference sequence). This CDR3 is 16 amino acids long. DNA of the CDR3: TGTGCCAGCAGTACGCCGGGACAGGGGTCCTACACTGAAGCTTTCTTT. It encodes CASSTPGQGSYTEAFF.

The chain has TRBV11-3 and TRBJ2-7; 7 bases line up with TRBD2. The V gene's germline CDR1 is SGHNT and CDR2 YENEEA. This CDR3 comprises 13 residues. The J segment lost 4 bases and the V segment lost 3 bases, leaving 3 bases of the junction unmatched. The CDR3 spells CASSFSSGYEQYF. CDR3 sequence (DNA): TGTGCCAGCAGCTTCTCTAGCGGTTACGAGCAGTACTTC. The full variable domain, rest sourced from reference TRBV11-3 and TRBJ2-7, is EAGVVQSPRYKIIEKKQPVAFWCNPISGHNTLYWYLQNLGQGPELLIRYENEEAVDDSQLPKDRFSAERLKGVDSTLKIQPAELGDSAVYLCASSFSSGYEQYFGPGTRLTVT.

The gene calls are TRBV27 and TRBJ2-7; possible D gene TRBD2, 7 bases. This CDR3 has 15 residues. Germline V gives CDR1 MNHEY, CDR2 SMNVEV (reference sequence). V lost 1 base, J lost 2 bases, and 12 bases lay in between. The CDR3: CASSLYGGLPYEQYF. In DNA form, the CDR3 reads TGTGCCAGCAGTTTATACGGGGGGCTTCCCTACGAGCAGTACTTC.

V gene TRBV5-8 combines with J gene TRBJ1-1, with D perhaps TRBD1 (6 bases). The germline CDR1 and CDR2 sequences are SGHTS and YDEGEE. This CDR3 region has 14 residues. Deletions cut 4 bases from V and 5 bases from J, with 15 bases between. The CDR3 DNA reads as TGTGCCAGCAGCCCAGAAGGGGGGTGGACTGAAGCTTTCTTT. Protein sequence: CASSPEGGWTEAFF.

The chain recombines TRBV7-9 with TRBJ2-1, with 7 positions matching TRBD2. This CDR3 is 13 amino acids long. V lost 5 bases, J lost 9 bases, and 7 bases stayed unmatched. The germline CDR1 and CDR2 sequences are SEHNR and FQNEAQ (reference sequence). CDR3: CASSGGTKAEQFF. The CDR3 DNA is TGTGCCAGCAGCGGCGGGACTAAAGCTGAGCAGTTCTTC.

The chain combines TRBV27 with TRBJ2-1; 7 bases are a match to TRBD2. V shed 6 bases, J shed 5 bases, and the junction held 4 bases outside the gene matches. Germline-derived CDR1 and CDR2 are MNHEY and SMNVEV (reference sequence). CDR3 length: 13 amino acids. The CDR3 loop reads CASRGDYDNEQFF. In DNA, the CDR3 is TGTGCCAGCAGGGGGGACTACGACAATGAGCAGTTCTTC.